The present entry profiles one T cell receptor beta chain with its context. The sample originates from a study of blood T cell repertoires in COVID-19. Overall study: Sample material is recorded as cDNA or gDNA derived from T cells, B-cell-depleted T cells, or PBMCs.

The table came from immunoSEQ multiplex PCR; TCRdb's copy has only in-frame clones and leaves some out. The table has a few hundred thousand clones, roughly 88% seen once. The CDR3 is made up of 15 amino acids. Germline V gene lookup returns CDR1 SGHTS and CDR2 YDEGEE. Trimming at V came to 0 bases and at J to 8 bases, leaving 5 bases not matched to a gene. The sequencing input was peripheral blood. The receptor's source is a man aged 80 or over with acute or convalescent COVID-19. V and J are TRBV5-8 and TRBJ1-5; TRBD1 matches at 10 bases. The CDR3 sequence is CASSLGDRGREPQHF. CDR3 nucleotide sequence: TGTGCCAGCAGCTTGGGGGACAGGGGTAGAGAGCCCCAGCATTTT.